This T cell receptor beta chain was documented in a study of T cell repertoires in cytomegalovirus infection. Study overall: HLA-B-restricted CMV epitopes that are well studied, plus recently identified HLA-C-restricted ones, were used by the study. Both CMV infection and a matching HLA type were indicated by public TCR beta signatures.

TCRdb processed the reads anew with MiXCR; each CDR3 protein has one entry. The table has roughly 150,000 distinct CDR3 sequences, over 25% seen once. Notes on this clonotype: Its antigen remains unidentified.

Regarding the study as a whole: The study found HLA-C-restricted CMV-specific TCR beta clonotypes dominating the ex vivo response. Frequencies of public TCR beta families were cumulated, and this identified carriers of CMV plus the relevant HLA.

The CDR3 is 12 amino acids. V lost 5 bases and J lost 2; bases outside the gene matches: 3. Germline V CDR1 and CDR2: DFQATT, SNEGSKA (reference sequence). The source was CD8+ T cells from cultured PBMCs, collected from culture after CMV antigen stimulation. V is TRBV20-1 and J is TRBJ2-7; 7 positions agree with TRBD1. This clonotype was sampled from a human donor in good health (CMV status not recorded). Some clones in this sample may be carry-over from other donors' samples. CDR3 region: CSAGTETYEQYF. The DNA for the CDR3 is TGCAGTGCTGGGACAGAGACCTACGAGCAGTACTTC.